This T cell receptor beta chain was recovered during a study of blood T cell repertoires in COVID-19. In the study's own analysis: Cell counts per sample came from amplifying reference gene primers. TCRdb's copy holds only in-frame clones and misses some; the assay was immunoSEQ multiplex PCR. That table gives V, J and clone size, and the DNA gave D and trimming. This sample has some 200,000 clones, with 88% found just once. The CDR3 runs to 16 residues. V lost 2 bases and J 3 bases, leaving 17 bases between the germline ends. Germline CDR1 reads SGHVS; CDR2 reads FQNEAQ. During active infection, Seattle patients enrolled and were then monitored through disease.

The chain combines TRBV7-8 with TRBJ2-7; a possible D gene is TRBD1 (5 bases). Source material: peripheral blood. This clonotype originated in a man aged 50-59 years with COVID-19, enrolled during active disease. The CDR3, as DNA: TGTGCCAGCAGCTTATTTGCGACAGAGAGTTTCTACGAGCAGTACTTC. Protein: CASSLFATESFYEQYF.